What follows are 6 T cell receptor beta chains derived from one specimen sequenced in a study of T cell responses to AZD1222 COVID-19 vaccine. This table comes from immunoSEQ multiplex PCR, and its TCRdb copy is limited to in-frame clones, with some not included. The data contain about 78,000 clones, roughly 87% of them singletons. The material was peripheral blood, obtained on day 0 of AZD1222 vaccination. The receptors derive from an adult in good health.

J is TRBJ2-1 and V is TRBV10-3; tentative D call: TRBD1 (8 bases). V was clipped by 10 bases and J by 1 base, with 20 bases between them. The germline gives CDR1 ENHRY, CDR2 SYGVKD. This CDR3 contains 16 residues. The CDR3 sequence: CATVMNRGGSYNEQFF. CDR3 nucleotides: TGTGCCACCGTTATGAACAGGGGGGGGTCCTACAATGAGCAGTTCTTC.

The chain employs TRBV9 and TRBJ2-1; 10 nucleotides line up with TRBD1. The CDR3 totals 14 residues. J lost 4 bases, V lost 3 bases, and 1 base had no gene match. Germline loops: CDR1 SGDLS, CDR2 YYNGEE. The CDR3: CASSGTGGYNEQFF. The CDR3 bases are TGTGCCAGCAGCGGGACAGGGGGATACAATGAGCAGTTCTTC. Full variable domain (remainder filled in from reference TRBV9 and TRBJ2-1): DSGVTQTPKHLITATGQRVTLRCSPRSGDLSVYWYQQSLDQGLQFLIQYYNGEERAKGNILERFSAQQFPDLHSELNLSSLELGDSALYFCASSGTGGYNEQFFGPGTRLTVL.

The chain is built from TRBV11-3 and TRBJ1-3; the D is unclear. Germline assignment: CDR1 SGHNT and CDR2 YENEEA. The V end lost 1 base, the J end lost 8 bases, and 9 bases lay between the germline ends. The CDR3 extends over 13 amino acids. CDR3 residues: CASSLGAADTIYF. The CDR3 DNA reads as TGTGCCAGCAGCTTAGGCGCGGCGGACACCATATATTTT. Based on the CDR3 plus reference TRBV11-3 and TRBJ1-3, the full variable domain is EAGVVQSPRYKIIEKKQPVAFWCNPISGHNTLYWYLQNLGQGPELLIRYENEEAVDDSQLPKDRFSAERLKGVDSTLKIQPAELGDSAVYLCASSLGAADTIYFGEGSWLTVV.

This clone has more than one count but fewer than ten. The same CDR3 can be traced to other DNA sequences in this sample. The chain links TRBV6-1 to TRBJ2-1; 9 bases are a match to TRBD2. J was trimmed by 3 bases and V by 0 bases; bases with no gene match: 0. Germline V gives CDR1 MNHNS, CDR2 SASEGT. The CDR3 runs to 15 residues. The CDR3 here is CASSEASGSYNEQFF. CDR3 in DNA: TGTGCCAGCAGTGAAGCTAGCGGGAGCTACAATGAGCAGTTCTTC.

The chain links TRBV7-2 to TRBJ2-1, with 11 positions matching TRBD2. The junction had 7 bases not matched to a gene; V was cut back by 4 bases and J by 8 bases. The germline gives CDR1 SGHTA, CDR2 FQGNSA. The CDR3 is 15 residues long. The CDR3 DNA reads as TGTGCCAGCAGCTATACTAGCGGGAGTTACTATGAGCAGTTCTTC. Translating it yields CASSYTSGSYYEQFF. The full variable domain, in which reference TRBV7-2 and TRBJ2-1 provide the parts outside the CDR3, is GAGVSQSPSNKVTEKGKDVELRCDPISGHTALYWYRQSLGQGLEFLIYFQGNSAPDKSGLPSDRFSAERTGGSVSTLTIQRTQQEDSAVYLCASSYTSGSYYEQFFGPGTRLTVL.

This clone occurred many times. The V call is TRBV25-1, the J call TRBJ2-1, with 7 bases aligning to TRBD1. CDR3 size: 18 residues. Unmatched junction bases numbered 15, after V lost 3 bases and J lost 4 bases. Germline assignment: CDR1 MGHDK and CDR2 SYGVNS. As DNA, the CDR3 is TGTGCCAGCAGTGATTGGGGCACGGGACAGAATCCTTACAATGAGCAGTTCTTC. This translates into CASSDWGTGQNPYNEQFF.